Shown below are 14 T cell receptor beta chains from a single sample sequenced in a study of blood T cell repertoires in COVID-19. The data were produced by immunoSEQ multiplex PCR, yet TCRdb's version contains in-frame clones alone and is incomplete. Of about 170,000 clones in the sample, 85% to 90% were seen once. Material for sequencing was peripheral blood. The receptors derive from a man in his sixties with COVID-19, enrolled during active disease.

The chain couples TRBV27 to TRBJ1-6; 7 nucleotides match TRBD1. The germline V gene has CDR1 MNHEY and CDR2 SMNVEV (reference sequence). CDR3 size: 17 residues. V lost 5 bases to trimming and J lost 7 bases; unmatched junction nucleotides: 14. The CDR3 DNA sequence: TGTGCCAGCAGTCTCCTTTCTAGACAGGGACGAAATTCACCCCTCCACTTT. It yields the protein CASSLLSRQGRNSPLHF.

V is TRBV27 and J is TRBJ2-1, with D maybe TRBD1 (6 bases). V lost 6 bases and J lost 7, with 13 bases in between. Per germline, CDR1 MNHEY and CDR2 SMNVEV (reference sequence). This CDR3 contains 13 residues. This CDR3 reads CASREQGGNEQFF. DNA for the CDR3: TGTGCCAGCAGGGAACAGGGTGGAAATGAGCAGTTCTTC.

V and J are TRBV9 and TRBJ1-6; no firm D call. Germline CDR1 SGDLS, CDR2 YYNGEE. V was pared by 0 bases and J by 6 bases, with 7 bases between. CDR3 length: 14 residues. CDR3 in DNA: TGTGCCAGCAGCGTAGGGCAGGTTAATTCACCCCTCCACTTT. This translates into CASSVGQVNSPLHF. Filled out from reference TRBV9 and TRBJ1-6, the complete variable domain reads DSGVTQTPKHLITATGQRVTLRCSPRSGDLSVYWYQQSLDQGLQFLIQYYNGEERAKGNILERFSAQQFPDLHSELNLSSLELGDSALYFCASSVGQVNSPLHFGNGTRLTVT.

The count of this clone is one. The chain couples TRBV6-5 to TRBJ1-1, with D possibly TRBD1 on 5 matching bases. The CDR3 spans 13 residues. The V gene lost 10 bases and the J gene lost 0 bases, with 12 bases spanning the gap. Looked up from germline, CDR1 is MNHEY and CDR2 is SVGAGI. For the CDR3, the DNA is TGTGCCACCCGACAGACTGTGAACACTGAAGCTTTCTTT. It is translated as CATRQTVNTEAFF.

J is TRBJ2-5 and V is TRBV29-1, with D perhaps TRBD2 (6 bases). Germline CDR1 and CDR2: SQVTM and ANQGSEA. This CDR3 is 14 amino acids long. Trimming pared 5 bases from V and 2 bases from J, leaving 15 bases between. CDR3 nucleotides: TGCAGCGTTTTTGCAGCGGGCTATCAAGAGACCCAGTACTTC. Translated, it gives CSVFAAGYQETQYF.

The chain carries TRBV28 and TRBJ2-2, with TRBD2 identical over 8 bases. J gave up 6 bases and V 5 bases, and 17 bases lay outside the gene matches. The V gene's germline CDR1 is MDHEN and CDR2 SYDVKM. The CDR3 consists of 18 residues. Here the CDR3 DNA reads TGTGCCAGCAGTCTAGGGCAGCGGGGGCCGCTCCGTGCCGGGGAGCTGTTTTTT. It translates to CASSLGQRGPLRAGELFF.

CDR3 in amino acids: CASSQTSGKETQYF. The CDR3 coding sequence is TGTGCCAGCAGCCAAACTAGCGGAAAAGAGACCCAGTACTTC. The J gene is TRBJ2-5, the V gene TRBV3-1 (or the pseudogene TRBV3-2), with TRBD2 identical over 8 bases. Germline CDR1 LGHDT, CDR2 YNNKEL (reference sequence). J was trimmed by 3 bases and V by 2 bases; bases with no gene match: 2. This CDR3 region has 14 residues.

The CDR3 loop is CASSSAPGGTEAFF. As DNA, the CDR3 is TGTGCCAGCAGCTCGGCACCAGGGGGGACTGAAGCTTTCTTT. The gene calls are TRBV7-2 and TRBJ1-1; 7 positions agree with TRBD1. Unmatched junction bases numbered 7, after V lost 4 bases and J lost 5 bases. Germline V gene data show CDR1 as SGHTA and CDR2 as FQGNSA. CDR3 length equals 14 residues.

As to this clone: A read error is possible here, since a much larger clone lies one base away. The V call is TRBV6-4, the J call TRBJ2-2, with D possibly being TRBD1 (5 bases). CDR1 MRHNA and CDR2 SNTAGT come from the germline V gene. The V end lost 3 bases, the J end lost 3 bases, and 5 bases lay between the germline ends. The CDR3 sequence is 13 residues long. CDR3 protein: CASSEGDTGELFF. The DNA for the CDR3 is TGTGCCAGCAGTGAAGGGGACACCGGGGAGCTGTTTTTT.

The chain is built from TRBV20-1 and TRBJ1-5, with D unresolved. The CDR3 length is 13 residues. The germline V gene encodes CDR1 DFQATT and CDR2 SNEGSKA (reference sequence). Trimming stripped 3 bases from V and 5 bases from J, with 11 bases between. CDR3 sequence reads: CSASPGVDQPQHF. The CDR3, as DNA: TGCAGTGCTAGTCCCGGGGTGGATCAGCCCCAGCATTTT.

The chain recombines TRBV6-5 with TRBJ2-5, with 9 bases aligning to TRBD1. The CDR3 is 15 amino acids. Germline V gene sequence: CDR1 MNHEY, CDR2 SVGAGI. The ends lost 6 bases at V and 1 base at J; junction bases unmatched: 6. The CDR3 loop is CASRTDRGPQETQYF. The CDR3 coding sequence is TGTGCCAGCAGAACGGACAGGGGTCCCCAAGAGACCCAGTACTTC.

CDR3 nucleotides: TGTGCCAGCAGTTACTCGGGGGGGAGCTCCTACAATGAGCAGTTCTTC. As protein: CASSYSGGSSYNEQFF. This chain connects TRBV6-5 to TRBJ2-1, with 7 bases lining up with TRBD2. Losses at the gene ends were 0 bases for V and 0 bases for J; bases not matched to a gene: 2. This CDR3 contains 16 residues. Germline assignment: CDR1 MNHEY and CDR2 SVGAGI.

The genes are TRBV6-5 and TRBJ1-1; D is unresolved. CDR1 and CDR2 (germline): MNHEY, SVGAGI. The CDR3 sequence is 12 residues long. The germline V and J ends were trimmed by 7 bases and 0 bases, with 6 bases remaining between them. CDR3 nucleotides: TGTGCCAGCACTACAGTGAACACTGAAGCTTTCTTT. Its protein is CASTTVNTEAFF.

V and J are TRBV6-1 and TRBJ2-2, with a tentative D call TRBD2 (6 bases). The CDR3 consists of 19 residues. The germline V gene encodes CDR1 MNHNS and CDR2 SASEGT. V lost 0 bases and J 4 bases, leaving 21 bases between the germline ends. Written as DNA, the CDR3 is TGTGCCAGCAGTGAAGCGTATTTCGGGGGTGTTGGTGTCACCGGGGAGCTGTTTTTT. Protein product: CASSEAYFGGVGVTGELFF.